The clone carrying this T cell receptor beta chain has a handful of counts. Its specificity is unknown. V was pared by 3 bases and J by 6 bases, with 14 bases between. This CDR3 contains 14 residues. Each TCR beta cDNA library carried unique molecular identifiers. One entry per CDR3 protein results from TCRdb running MiXCR on the PCR reads. The sample carries about 770,000 distinct CDR3 sequences, 46% recorded once. The data belong to a study of post-analysis software for immune sequencing data. Study conclusions and caveats: With TRBV5-6, TRBV5-1 and TRBV20-1 included, about five TRBV segments were more frequent in patients than in controls.

The sample consisted of blood. This sequence was found in a girl aged 5-17 years with multiple sclerosis. The V gene is TRBV12-3 or TRBV12-4, the J gene TRBJ1-2; no clear D. In DNA form, the CDR3 reads TGTGCCAGCAGTTTCGCCGGAGTTGAGGATGGCTACACCTTC. Translation gives CASSFAGVEDGYTF.